These T cell receptor beta chains were read from a single sample in a study of blood T cell repertoires in COVID-19. Method: immunoSEQ multiplex PCR; TCRdb's copy keeps in-frame clones and lacks some. Of about 170,000 clones listed, about nine tenths were seen once; the top ten hold around 3.5%. The sample consisted of peripheral blood. These receptors were collected from a man in his 70s with acute or convalescent COVID-19. The CDR3 runs from the conserved cysteine through the conserved F or W. A D gene is named only where the DNA matches it firmly. Only part of the rows carry a size: once, few, many, or a class if the clone is expanded.

j_call,v_call,d_call,clone_size,cdr3_aa,cdr3_nt
TRBJ2-3,TRBV4-3,TRBD2,.,CASSPSRPSGAATQYF,TGCGCCAGCAGCCCCTCTAGGCCCAGCGGGGCAGCTACGCAGTATTTT
TRBJ1-4,TRBV5-1,TRBD1,.,CASSLETGAANEKLFF,TGCGCCAGCAGCTTGGAAACAGGGGCTGCTAATGAAAAACTGTTTTTT
TRBJ1-1,TRBV7-9,TRBD1,once,CASSYGQGMNTEAFF,TGTGCCAGCAGCTACGGACAGGGAATGAACACTGAAGCTTTCTTT
TRBJ1-2,TRBV24-1,TRBD1,.,CATSDLADRRAGYTF,TGTGCCACCAGTGATTTGGCGGACAGGCGCGCAGGCTACACCTTC
TRBJ1-6,TRBV27,TRBD1,.,CASSLGQGWNSPLHF,TGTGCCAGCAGTTTGGGACAGGGTTGGAATTCACCCCTCCACTTT
TRBJ1-2,TRBV6-1,.,.,CASSDRQSGGYTF,TGTGCCAGCAGTGACCGACAGTCAGGAGGCTACACCTTC
TRBJ1-1,TRBV7-2,.,.,CASNLTPWGAEAFF,TGTGCCAGCAACTTAACCCCTTGGGGGGCTGAAGCTTTCTTT
TRBJ1-2,TRBV27,TRBD1,.,CASSLTGDGYTF,TGTGCCAGCAGCCTTACAGGGGATGGCTACACCTTC
TRBJ2-5,TRBV18,.,.,CASSPVFRGETQYF,TGTGCCAGCTCACCGGTGTTTAGGGGGGAGACCCAGTACTTC
TRBJ1-2,TRBV6-6,TRBD1,.,CASSYMDRGDGYTF,TGTGCCAGCAGTTATATGGACAGGGGGGATGGCTACACCTTC
TRBJ1-6,TRBV5-1,.,once,CATAKEADSPLHF,TGCGCCACCGCGAAGGAGGCAGATTCACCCCTCCACTTT
TRBJ1-5,TRBV28,TRBD1,few,CASRAGQGANQPQHF,TGTGCCAGCAGAGCGGGACAGGGGGCGAATCAGCCCCAGCATTTT
TRBJ1-3,TRBV12-5,.,few,CASEKAGAGNTIYF,TGTGCTAGTGAAAAGGCGGGGGCAGGAAACACCATATATTTT
TRBJ2-1,TRBV5-5,.,few,CASSVDTYNEQFF,TGTGCCAGCAGCGTGGACACCTACAATGAGCAGTTCTTC
TRBJ1-4,TRBV7-2,TRBD1,.,CASSRGTGSGEKLFF,TGTGCCAGCAGCCGCGGGACAGGGAGCGGGGAAAAACTGTTTTTT
TRBJ1-5,TRBV5-6,.,.,CASSLGRGGGQPQHF,TGTGCCAGCAGCTTGGGGAGGGGCGGAGGTCAGCCCCAGCATTTT
TRBJ1-2,TRBV4-2,TRBD1,.,CASSPGQVALYGYTF,TGTGCCAGCAGCCCGGGACAGGTGGCCCTCTATGGCTACACCTTC
TRBJ2-3,TRBV11-2,.,.,CASSKGAGDTQYF,TGTGCCAGCAGCAAAGGGGCCGGGGATACGCAGTATTTT
TRBJ2-5,TRBV28,TRBD1,.,CASSAGTEETQYF,TGTGCCAGCAGTGCCGGGACAGAAGAGACCCAGTACTTC
TRBJ1-5,TRBV5-6,TRBD1,.,CASSSYRGFQPQHF,TGTGCCAGCAGCTCCTACAGGGGGTTTCAGCCCCAGCATTTT
TRBJ1-2,TRBV14,.,.,CASSQVRGRSGYTF,TGTGCCAGCAGCCAAGTCAGGGGTAGGAGTGGCTACACCTTC
TRBJ2-1,TRBV27,TRBD2,.,CASSLLGLAGDEQFF,TGTGCCAGCAGTTTATTGGGACTAGCGGGGGATGAGCAGTTCTTC
TRBJ1-1,TRBV28,.,.,CASSFPSRGDTEAFF,TGTGCCAGCAGTTTCCCTTCCCGGGGGGACACTGAAGCTTTCTTT
TRBJ1-4,TRBV19,TRBD1,few,CASSNLRGRGEKLFF,TGTGCCAGTAGTAACCTCAGGGGGCGCGGTGAAAAACTGTTTTTT
TRBJ2-5,TRBV3-1/TRBV3-2,TRBD2,.,CASSQTSGRAWETQYF,TGTGCCAGCAGCCAGACTAGCGGGAGGGCCTGGGAGACCCAGTACTTC
TRBJ1-2,TRBV18,.,.,CASSTTRQVAVGYTF,TGTGCCAGCTCAACCACCCGACAGGTAGCTGTGGGCTACACCTTC
TRBJ1-5,TRBV5-1,TRBD1,few,CASSCDRVKSNQPQHF,TGCGCCAGCAGCTGTGACAGGGTAAAATCCAATCAGCCCCAGCATTTT
TRBJ2-3,TRBV9,TRBD2,.,CASSVALAGGRGTDTQYF,TGTGCCAGCAGCGTAGCCCTAGCGGGAGGGAGGGGCACAGATACGCAGTATTTT
TRBJ2-7,TRBV5-4,.,.,CASSNGGAYEQYF,TGTGCCAGCAGCAACGGGGGAGCCTACGAGCAGTACTTC
TRBJ1-3,TRBV7-9,.,.,CASSLGGPRAGNTIYF,TGTGCCAGCAGCTTAGGAGGGCCTCGGGCCGGAAACACCATATATTTT
TRBJ1-1,TRBV11-2,TRBD1,.,CASSFGTGTANAFF,TGTGCCAGCAGCTTCGGGACAGGAACCGCTAACGCTTTCTTT